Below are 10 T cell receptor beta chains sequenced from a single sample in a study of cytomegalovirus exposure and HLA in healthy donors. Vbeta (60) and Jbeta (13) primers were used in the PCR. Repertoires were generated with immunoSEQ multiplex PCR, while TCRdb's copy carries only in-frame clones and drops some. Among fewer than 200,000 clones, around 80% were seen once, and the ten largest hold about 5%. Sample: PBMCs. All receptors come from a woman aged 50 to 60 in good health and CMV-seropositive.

The CDR3 DNA is TGTGCTAGTGGTTCCGGGACAGTTCAAGAGACCCAGTACTTC. This sequence encodes CASGSGTVQETQYF. V gene TRBV12-5 combines with J gene TRBJ2-5; 7 bases agree with TRBD1. The ends lost 4 bases at V and 2 bases at J; junction bases unmatched: 4. The length of the CDR3 is 14 residues. Germline-derived CDR1 and CDR2 are LGHNT and FRNRAP. Together with reference TRBV12-5 and TRBJ2-5, the CDR3 gives the full variable domain: DARVTQTPRHKVTEMGQEVTMRCQPILGHNTVFWYRQTMMQGLELLAYFRNRAPLDDSGMPKDRFSAEMPDATLATLKIQPSEPRDSAVYFCASGSGTVQETQYFGPGTRLLVL.

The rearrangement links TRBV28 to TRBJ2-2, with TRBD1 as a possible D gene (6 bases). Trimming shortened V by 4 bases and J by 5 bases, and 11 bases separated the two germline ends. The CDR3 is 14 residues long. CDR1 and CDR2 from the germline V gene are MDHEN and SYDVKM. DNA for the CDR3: TGTGCCAGCAGTTCACACAGGGTTACCGGGGAGCTGTTTTTT. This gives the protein CASSSHRVTGELFF.

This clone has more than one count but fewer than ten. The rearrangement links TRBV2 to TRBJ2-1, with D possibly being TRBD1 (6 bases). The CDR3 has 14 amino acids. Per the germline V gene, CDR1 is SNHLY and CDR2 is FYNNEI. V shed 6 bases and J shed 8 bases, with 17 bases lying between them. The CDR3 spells CASSPGIRTDEQFF. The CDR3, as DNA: TGTGCCAGCAGCCCAGGAATCCGGACAGATGAGCAGTTCTTC.

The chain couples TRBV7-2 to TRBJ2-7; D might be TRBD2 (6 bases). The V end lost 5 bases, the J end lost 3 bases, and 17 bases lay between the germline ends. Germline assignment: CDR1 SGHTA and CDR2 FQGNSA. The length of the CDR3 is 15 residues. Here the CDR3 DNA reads TGTGCCAGCAGCGCGAGTGGGACTGGGAGCTACGAGCAGTACTTC. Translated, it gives CASSASGTGSYEQYF. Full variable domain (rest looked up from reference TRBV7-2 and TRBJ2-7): GAGVSQSPSNKVTEKGKDVELRCDPISGHTALYWYRQSLGQGLEFLIYFQGNSAPDKSGLPSDRFSAERTGGSVSTLTIQRTQQEDSAVYLCASSASGTGSYEQYFGPGTRLTVT.

The CDR3 sequence is CASSLDAINYGYTF. DNA for the CDR3: TGTGCCAGCAGCTTAGACGCTATTAACTATGGCTACACCTTC. J is TRBJ1-2 and V is TRBV7-8; D call uncertain. CDR3 length: 14 amino acids. Trimming took off 1 base at V and 1 base at J, with 7 bases between the two ends. The germline V gene has CDR1 SGHVS and CDR2 FQNEAQ.

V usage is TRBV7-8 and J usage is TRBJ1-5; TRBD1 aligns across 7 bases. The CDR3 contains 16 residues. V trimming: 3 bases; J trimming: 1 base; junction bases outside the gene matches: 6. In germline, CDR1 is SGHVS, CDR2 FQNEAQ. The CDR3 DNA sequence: TGTGCCAGCAGCTTGTCCAGGGGGTGGAGCAATCAGCCCCAGCATTTT. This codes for CASSLSRGWSNQPQHF. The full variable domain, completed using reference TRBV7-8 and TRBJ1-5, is GAGVSQSPRYKVAKRGQDVALRCDPISGHVSLFWYQQALGQGPEFLTYFQNEAQLDKSGLPSDRFFAERPEGSVSTLKIQRTQQEDSAVYLCASSLSRGWSNQPQHFGDGTRLSIL.

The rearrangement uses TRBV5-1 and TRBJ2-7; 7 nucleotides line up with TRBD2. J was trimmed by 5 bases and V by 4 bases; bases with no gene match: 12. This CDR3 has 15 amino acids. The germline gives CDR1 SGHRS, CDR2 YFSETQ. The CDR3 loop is CASSPGWTSQDEQYF. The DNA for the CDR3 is TGCGCCAGCAGCCCAGGCTGGACTAGTCAGGACGAGCAGTACTTC.

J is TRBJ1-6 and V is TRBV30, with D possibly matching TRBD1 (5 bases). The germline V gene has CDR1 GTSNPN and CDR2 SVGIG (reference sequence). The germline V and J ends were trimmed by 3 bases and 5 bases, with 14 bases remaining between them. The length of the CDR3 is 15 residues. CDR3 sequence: CAWSVFDRDNSPLHF. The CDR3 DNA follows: TGTGCCTGGAGCGTCTTCGACAGAGATAATTCACCCCTCCACTTT.

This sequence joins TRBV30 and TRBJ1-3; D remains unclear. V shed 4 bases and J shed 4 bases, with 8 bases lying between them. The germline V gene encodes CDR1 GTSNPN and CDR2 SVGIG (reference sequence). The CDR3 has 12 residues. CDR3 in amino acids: CAWTQSGNTIYF. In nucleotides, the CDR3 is TGTGCCTGGACACAGTCAGGAAACACCATATATTTT.

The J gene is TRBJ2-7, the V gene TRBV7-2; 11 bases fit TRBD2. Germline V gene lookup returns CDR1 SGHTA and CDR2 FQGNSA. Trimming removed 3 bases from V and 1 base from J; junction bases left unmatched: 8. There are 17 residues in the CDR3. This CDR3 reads CASSFPKLAGASYEQYF. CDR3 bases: TGTGCCAGCAGCTTCCCCAAACTAGCGGGGGCTTCCTACGAGCAGTACTTC.